This passage covers 27 T cell receptor beta chains from one sample sequenced in a study of cytomegalovirus exposure and HLA in healthy donors. The study ran its PCR with 60 Vbeta and 13 Jbeta primers. Assay used: immunoSEQ multiplex PCR; TCRdb lists only in-frame clones, some missing. The data hold about 150,000 clones, with roughly 85% observed a single time. Sequences were obtained from PBMCs. The receptors shown here come from a woman between 18 and 29 years old in good health and CMV-seronegative.

The chain links TRBV29-1 to TRBJ2-7; possibly TRBD2 for D (5 bases). In germline, CDR1 is SQVTM, CDR2 ANQGSEA. The CDR3 contains 14 residues. The V and J ends lost 4 bases and 0 bases respectively, with 13 bases between them. The CDR3 here is CSVGPGSPSYEQYF. The CDR3 DNA sequence: TGCAGCGTTGGGCCGGGATCCCCCTCCTACGAGCAGTACTTC.

The chain employs TRBV6-1 and TRBJ2-3; a possible D gene is TRBD1 (5 bases). V lost 6 bases and J 12 bases, leaving 19 bases between the germline ends. The CDR3 is made up of 13 amino acids. Germline V lookup: CDR1 MNHNS, CDR2 SASEGT. For the CDR3, the DNA is TGTGCCAGCAGCCCAACGCCGTCCCAGGGTCAGTATTTT. Translation gives CASSPTPSQGQYF.

The rearrangement links TRBV4-1 to TRBJ2-7; D might be TRBD2 (5 bases). CDR1 MGHRA and CDR2 YSYEKL come from the germline V gene. CDR3 size: 13 residues. V was clipped by 2 bases and J by 5 bases, with 10 bases between them. The CDR3 region is CASSQWEQHEQYF. CDR3 nucleotide sequence: TGCGCCAGCAGCCAATGGGAGCAGCACGAGCAGTACTTC.

The gene calls are TRBV2 and TRBJ2-7, with TRBD2 identical over 10 bases. Germline V gives CDR1 SNHLY, CDR2 FYNNEI. CDR3 length: 14 residues. The trim removed 5 bases at V and 4 bases at J, leaving 5 bases unmatched. The CDR3 DNA reads as TGTGCCAGCAGTTTAGCGGGGGGACATTACGAGCAGTACTTC. Residues: CASSLAGGHYEQYF. Full variable domain (rest looked up from reference TRBV2 and TRBJ2-7): EPEVTQTPSHQVTQMGQEVILRCVPISNHLYFYWYRQILGQKVEFLVSFYNNEISEKSEIFDDQFSVERPDGSNFTLKIRSTKLEDSAMYFCASSLAGGHYEQYFGPGTRLTVT.

This clone was observed once. The chain is built from TRBV28 and TRBJ2-5; 10 positions agree with TRBD2. CDR3 length equals 14 residues. Germline V CDR1 and CDR2: MDHEN, SYDVKM. V lost 7 bases, J lost 4 bases, and 6 bases stayed unmatched. In DNA form, the CDR3 reads TGTGCCAGCACGAGCCCTAGCGGGGGAGAGACCCAGTACTTC. It encodes CASTSPSGGETQYF.

This clone has just one count. This sequence joins TRBV10-3 and TRBJ2-6; 9 bases line up with TRBD1. This CDR3 has 20 amino acids. After removal of 9 bases from V and 0 bases from J, the junction contained 18 bases not matched to a gene. Germline CDR1 reads ENHRY; CDR2 reads SYGVKD. CDR3 sequence: CAIKWGTGSNASSGANVLTF. In DNA, the CDR3 is TGTGCCATAAAGTGGGGGACAGGGAGTAACGCTAGCTCTGGGGCCAACGTCCTGACTTTC.

This clone was seen a handful of times. The J gene is TRBJ2-7, the V gene TRBV15; TRBD1 is a possible D gene (6 bases). Trimming took 0 bases from V and 6 from J, leaving 15 bases between them. The length of the CDR3 is 15 residues. Per the germline V gene, CDR1 is LNHNV and CDR2 is YYDKDF (reference sequence). In DNA, the CDR3 is TGTGCCACCAGCAGAGATCCCCCAGGGACAAGCGAGCAGTACTTC. This sequence encodes CATSRDPPGTSEQYF.

This chain uses TRBV2 with TRBJ1-1, with D unresolved. Germline V lookup: CDR1 SNHLY, CDR2 FYNNEI. Deletions cut 7 bases from V and 2 bases from J, with 11 bases between. The CDR3 contains 13 residues. CDR3 in amino acids: CASKGGKNTEAFF. In DNA, the CDR3 is TGTGCCAGCAAAGGCGGGAAAAACACTGAAGCTTTCTTT.

The chain recombines TRBV4-3 with TRBJ2-7; 11 bases map to TRBD1. Germline loops: CDR1 LGHNA, CDR2 YSLEER. V gave up 2 bases and J gave up 7 bases; unmatched junction bases: 13. The CDR3 length is 17 residues. The CDR3 DNA is TGCGCCAGCAGCCAAAAGGGCTGGGGACAGGGGGTTGAGGAGCAGTACTTC. Its protein is CASSQKGWGQGVEEQYF.

CDR3 DNA sequence: TGTGCCAGCAGCTTGAGGCGGACTCTCAGCTCCTACAATGAGCAGTTCTTC. Its protein is CASSLRRTLSSYNEQFF. The chain is built from TRBV5-4 and TRBJ2-1; D perhaps matches TRBD2 (5 bases). The V end was cut by 1 base, the J end by 0 bases, with 14 bases between. The CDR3 loop spans 17 amino acids. The germline V gene has CDR1 SGHNT and CDR2 YYREEE (reference sequence).

The chain is built from TRBV9 and TRBJ2-5; D unresolved. V lost 4 bases, J lost 5 bases, and 15 bases lay in between. The CDR3 loop spans 14 amino acids. CDR1 is SGDLS, CDR2 YYNGEE, per germline. This chain's CDR3 is CASSLRSHEETQYF. The CDR3 DNA is TGTGCCAGCAGCCTCAGGTCCCACGAGGAGACCCAGTACTTC.

The gene calls are TRBV7-9 and TRBJ2-2; 14 bases align to TRBD2. V gave up 3 bases and J gave up 6 bases; unmatched junction bases: 12. CDR1 is SEHNR, CDR2 FQNEAQ, per germline (reference sequence). CDR3 size: 19 residues. The CDR3 reads CASSFWDRGTSGGSGELFF. As DNA, the CDR3 is TGTGCCAGCAGCTTCTGGGACCGAGGGACTAGCGGGGGCTCCGGGGAGCTGTTTTTT.

This clone appeared a single time. This chain links TRBV21-1 with TRBJ2-7; the table names TRBD1, a call not compared with the DNA. TRBV21-1 is a documented pseudogene. CDR3 size: 16 residues. The CDR3 here is CASSTFRTVHPNEQYF. CDR3 bases: TGTGCCAGCAGCACTTTTCGGACAGTTCATCCCAACGAGCAGTACTTC.

The V gene is TRBV30, the J gene TRBJ2-7; 11 bases fit TRBD1. CDR1 is GTSNPN, CDR2 SVGIG, per germline (reference sequence). J lost 6 bases, V lost 2 bases, and 6 bases had no gene match. This CDR3 has 14 amino acids. The CDR3 DNA sequence: TGTGCCTGGAGTACGGGACAGGGGGTGGGCGAGCAGTACTTC. This encodes CAWSTGQGVGEQYF.

CDR3 loop: CASSLVGLGGDQETQYF. In DNA, the CDR3 is TGTGCCAGCAGCTTAGTAGGCCTCGGGGGGGATCAAGAGACCCAGTACTTC. The chain joins TRBV7-8 to TRBJ2-5; 8 bases are shared with TRBD2. Germline-derived CDR1 and CDR2 are SGHVS and FQNEAQ. The length of the CDR3 is 17 residues. The V and J ends lost 1 base and 2 bases, in that order; junction bases with no gene match: 9.

The J gene is TRBJ2-3, the V gene TRBV6-4; 9 nucleotides align to TRBD1. This CDR3 spans 15 amino acids. In germline, CDR1 is MRHNA, CDR2 SNTAGT. V dropped 3 bases and J dropped 1; count of bases not matched to a gene: 2. The CDR3 protein is CASSERTGGTDTQYF. The CDR3 DNA reads as TGTGCCAGCAGTGAGAGGACAGGGGGCACAGATACGCAGTATTTT.

The rearrangement uses TRBV2 and TRBJ2-7, with D maybe TRBD2 (5 bases). Germline loops: CDR1 SNHLY, CDR2 FYNNEI. The CDR3 totals 12 residues. V lost 9 bases and J lost 0, with 9 bases in between. CDR3 sequence (DNA): TGTGCCAGTAGAGGGAGCTCCTACGAGCAGTACTTC. It codes for CASRGSSYEQYF. Together with reference TRBV2 and TRBJ2-7, the CDR3 gives the full variable domain: EPEVTQTPSHQVTQMGQEVILRCVPISNHLYFYWYRQILGQKVEFLVSFYNNEISEKSEIFDDQFSVERPDGSNFTLKIRSTKLEDSAMYFCASRGSSYEQYFGPGTRLTVT.

The gene calls are TRBV4-3 and TRBJ1-2; 8 bases match TRBD1. The CDR3 spans 15 residues. From germline, CDR1 is LGHNA and CDR2 YSLEER. V trimming: 4 bases; J trimming: 2 bases; junction bases outside the gene matches: 6. The CDR3 region has the DNA TGCGCCAGCAGCCGTAGGAGACAGGGGAACTATGGCTACACCTTC. Amino acids: CASSRRRQGNYGYTF.

This chain links TRBV28 with TRBJ1-4, with TRBD1 matching 10 bases. CDR1 is MDHEN, CDR2 SYDVKM, per germline. The CDR3 covers 16 residues. J gave up 8 bases and V 6 bases, and 12 bases lay outside the gene matches. DNA of the CDR3: TGTGCCAGCAGCTCGGGGACAGGGGCCGGGGGAGAAAAACTGTTTTTT. Its translation: CASSSGTGAGGEKLFF.

The chain is built from TRBV28 and TRBJ2-1; D may be TRBD2 (6 bases). Germline V gives CDR1 MDHEN, CDR2 SYDVKM. This CDR3 has 12 amino acids. V lost 6 bases to trimming and J lost 12 bases, with 15 bases between them. CDR3 sequence reads: CASSSGGKGQFF. The CDR3 nucleotides are TGTGCCAGCAGCTCTGGGGGGAAGGGGCAGTTCTTC.

The chain carries TRBV19 and TRBJ2-1, with 10 bases lining up with TRBD2. There are 16 residues in the CDR3. V lost 0 bases to trimming and J lost 5 bases; unmatched junction nucleotides: 4. CDR1 and CDR2 (germline): LNHDA, SQIVND (reference sequence). The CDR3 nucleotides are TGTGCCAGTAGTATAGAAGCTAGCGGGGGACACAATGAGCAGTTCTTC. It translates to CASSIEASGGHNEQFF.

As concerns this clone: The sample holds other DNA sequences that translate to the same CDR3. The chain has TRBV9 and TRBJ2-2; 13 nucleotides align to TRBD2. The CDR3 is 20 amino acids. V lost 0 bases, J lost 2 bases, and 10 bases stayed unmatched. Per germline, CDR1 SGDLS and CDR2 YYNGEE. CDR3 sequence reads: CASSVARAGLAGFNTGELFF. In nucleotides, the CDR3 is TGTGCCAGCAGCGTAGCTCGGGCGGGACTAGCGGGATTCAACACCGGGGAGCTGTTTTTT.

V usage is TRBV6-6 and J usage is TRBJ2-5, with 8 bases that match TRBD2. The CDR3 extends over 15 amino acids. V shed 5 bases, J shed 3 bases, and the junction held 8 bases outside the gene matches. Germline V gene sequence: CDR1 MNHNY, CDR2 SVGAGI (reference sequence). The CDR3 nucleotides read TGTGCCAGCAGTCTTGGCGATAGCGGGGAAGAGACCCAGTACTTC. Its protein product is CASSLGDSGEETQYF.

The chain links TRBV5-4 to TRBJ1-6, with 9 positions matching TRBD1. Germline CDR1 and CDR2: SGHNT and YYREEE (reference sequence). The length of the CDR3 is 14 residues. Trimming cost V 5 bases and J 8 bases; bases outside gene matches: 5. The CDR3 region has the DNA TGTGCCAGCAGATCCAGACAGGGGGATTCACCCCTCCACTTT. It translates to CASRSRQGDSPLHF.

Written as DNA, the CDR3 is TGTGCCAGCAGCTTGGTGCGAAATCAGCCCCAGCATTTT. It translates to CASSLVRNQPQHF. The chain joins TRBV11-2 to TRBJ1-5; no clear D. The CDR3 spans 13 residues. V was shortened by 3 bases and J by 4 bases, with 7 bases between the two germline ends. Per germline, CDR1 SGHAT and CDR2 FQNNGV.

This chain joins TRBV9 and TRBJ2-1; TRBD2 aligns across 7 bases. The CDR3 loop spans 15 amino acids. V shed 6 bases and J 0 bases; nucleotides not matched to a gene: 6. CDR1 and CDR2 from the germline V gene are SGDLS and YYNGEE. The CDR3, as DNA: TGTGCCAGCACCCCTAGCGGTTACTCCTACAATGAGCAGTTCTTC. As protein: CASTPSGYSYNEQFF.

The chain combines TRBV6-4 with TRBJ1-2, with 7 positions matching TRBD1. J lost 7 bases, V lost 5 bases, and 7 bases had no gene match. Germline-derived CDR1 and CDR2 are MRHNA and SNTAGT. This CDR3 is built from 13 residues. For the CDR3, the DNA is TGTGCCAGCAGTCCACAGGGGACGGGTGGCTACACCTTC. This translates into CASSPQGTGGYTF.